The 15 T cell receptor beta chains below come from one sample, sequenced in a study of blood T cell repertoires in COVID-19. Produced via immunoSEQ multiplex PCR; TCRdb's table is partial and in-frame only. The sample has 150,000 to 200,000 clones, about 87% seen once. The sample comprised peripheral blood. These receptors were taken from a man in his forties with active or convalescent COVID-19.

V is TRBV4-1 and J is TRBJ2-1; 7 positions match TRBD2. CDR3 size: 17 residues. Germline-derived CDR1 and CDR2 are MGHRA and YSYEKL. The V and J ends lost 7 bases and 0 bases, in that order; junction bases with no gene match: 12. The CDR3 DNA reads TGCGCCAGCAAAAAAGACCTGGGGGGGAGCTCCTACAATGAGCAGTTCTTC. Protein product: CASKKDLGGSSYNEQFF.

The chain couples TRBV11-3 to TRBJ1-1, with 7 bases fitting TRBD1. The length of the CDR3 is 13 residues. After removal of 6 bases from V and 1 base from J, the junction contained 2 bases not matched to a gene. CDR1 and CDR2 (germline): SGHNT, YENEEA. DNA of the CDR3: TGTGCCAGCAGTTCAGGGGGGAACACTGAAGCTTTCTTT. Its translation: CASSSGGNTEAFF.

The chain uses TRBV27 and TRBJ2-2, with D possibly matching TRBD2 (5 bases). V dropped 3 bases and J dropped 5 bases, with 10 bases sitting between them. The CDR3 is 14 amino acids. Germline values: CDR1 MNHEY, CDR2 SMNVEV (reference sequence). The CDR3 coding sequence is TGTGCCAGCAGTTTCGGGGTTGGTACCGGGGAGCTGTTTTTT. Its translation: CASSFGVGTGELFF.

The chain links TRBV9 to TRBJ1-1, with 9 bases matching TRBD1. Trimming removed 4 bases from V and 0 bases from J; junction bases left unmatched: 4. The CDR3 has 15 amino acids. The germline gives CDR1 SGDLS, CDR2 YYNGEE. CDR3 DNA sequence: TGTGCCAGCAGCCCTGGACAGGGGATGAACACTGAAGCTTTCTTT. Translating gives CASSPGQGMNTEAFF.

The rearrangement joins TRBV13 to TRBJ1-6; 9 nucleotides align to TRBD1. With V trimmed by 5 bases and J by 10 bases, 12 bases remained unmatched. CDR1 and CDR2 from the germline V gene are PRHDT and FYEKMQ (reference sequence). The CDR3 length is 16 residues. The CDR3 reads CASSQQGAIGTSPLHF. For the CDR3, the DNA is TGTGCCAGCAGCCAACAGGGGGCGATCGGTACATCACCCCTCCACTTT.

This clone has just a few counts. The gene calls are TRBV6-2 or TRBV6-3 and TRBJ1-5; TRBD1 matches 7 bases. The CDR3 runs to 14 residues. V lost 6 bases, J lost 4 bases, and 6 bases stayed unmatched. Germline CDR1 reads MNHEY; CDR2 reads SVGEGT. Here the CDR3 DNA reads TGTGCCAGCAGCCGCGGGACAGCAAATCAGCCCCAGCATTTT. Translating gives CASSRGTANQPQHF.

On this clone itself: Sequence at one end of the junction differs from germline and may be a read error. The chain has TRBV7-7 and TRBJ2-5; TRBD1 is a possible D gene (6 bases). The CDR3 has 15 amino acids. CDR1 and CDR2 from the germline V gene are SSHAT and FNYEAQ (reference sequence). CDR3 sequence: CASSLEILDSQTQYF. The CDR3 region has the DNA TGTGCTAGCAGCTTAGAGATCTTGGACAGCCAGACCCAGTACTTC. Based on the CDR3 plus reference TRBV7-7 and TRBJ2-5, the full variable domain is GAGVSQSPRYKVTKRGQDVTLRCDPISSHATLYWYQQALGQGPEFLTYFNYEAQPDKSGLPSDRFSAERPEGSISTLTIQRTEQRDSAMYRCASSLEILDSQTQYFGPGTRLLVL.

The rearrangement links TRBV30 to TRBJ1-1; no firm D call. V was cut by 7 bases and J by 2 bases, with 17 bases left in between. CDR3 length: 14 residues. Looked up from germline, CDR1 is GTSNPN and CDR2 is SVGIG (reference sequence). The CDR3 region is CALSLGTANTEAFF. The CDR3 nucleotides are TGTGCCTTATCACTGGGCACAGCCAACACTGAAGCTTTCTTT. Full variable domain (rest looked up from reference TRBV30 and TRBJ1-1): SQTIHQWPATLVQPVGSPLSLECTVEGTSNPNLYWYRQAAGRGLQLLFYSVGIGQISSEVPQNLSASRPQDRQFILSSKKLLLSDSGFYLCALSLGTANTEAFFGQGTRLTVV.

This sequence joins TRBV10-3 and TRBJ1-1, with D unclear. The germline V and J ends were trimmed by 10 bases and 1 base, with 13 bases remaining between them. In germline, CDR1 is ENHRY, CDR2 SYGVKD. The CDR3 covers 13 residues. The CDR3 loop reads CASNAAGNTEAFF. The CDR3 nucleotides read TGTGCCAGTAATGCAGCAGGGAACACTGAAGCTTTCTTT.

The chain joins TRBV27 to TRBJ1-4, with 10 nucleotides matching TRBD1. V was pared by 4 bases and J by 4 bases, with 0 bases of the junction left unmatched. CDR3 length equals 14 residues. Germline CDR1 and CDR2: MNHEY and SMNVEV (reference sequence). CDR3 DNA sequence: TGTGCCAGCAGTTGGGACAGGGGTAATGAAAAACTGTTTTTT. This translates into CASSWDRGNEKLFF.

The chain recombines TRBV5-1 with TRBJ1-6; TRBD1 aligns across 7 bases. V gave up 6 bases and J gave up 8 bases; unmatched junction bases: 11. Germline CDR1 reads SGHRS; CDR2 reads YFSETQ. This CDR3 comprises 15 residues. The CDR3 loop is CASTPGRQGYSPLHF. Written as DNA, the CDR3 is TGCGCCAGCACCCCAGGGAGACAGGGATATTCACCCCTCCACTTT. The full variable domain, completed using reference TRBV5-1 and TRBJ1-6, is KAGVTQTPRYLIKTRGQQVTLSCSPISGHRSVSWYQQTPGQGLQFLFEYFSETQRNKGNFPGRFSGRQFSNSRSEMNVSTLELGDSALYLCASTPGRQGYSPLHFGNGTRLTVT.

The chain joins TRBV19 to TRBJ1-2; TRBD1 is a possible D gene (5 bases). CDR3 length: 13 residues. Germline CDR1 is LNHDA and CDR2 is SQIVND (reference sequence). V gave up 5 bases and J gave up 7 bases, with 14 bases separating them. CDR3 amino acids: CASSGGPGLGYTF. In DNA form, the CDR3 reads TGTGCCAGTAGTGGGGGACCGGGACTTGGCTACACCTTC.

The CDR3 coding sequence is TGTGCCAGCAGCTTCCCGGGACAGGGGAATTCACCCCTCCACTTT. Its protein product is CASSFPGQGNSPLHF. The chain joins TRBV7-9 to TRBJ1-6, with TRBD1 identical over 10 bases. From germline, CDR1 is SEHNR and CDR2 FQNEAQ (reference sequence). This CDR3 spans 15 amino acids. V lost 3 bases to trimming and J lost 7 bases; unmatched junction nucleotides: 3.

The sample holds a few counts of this clone. The rearrangement links TRBV28 to TRBJ1-4, with 7 nucleotides matching TRBD1. The V gene's germline CDR1 is MDHEN and CDR2 SYDVKM. The CDR3 is 17 residues long. V lost 4 bases, J lost 0 bases, and 8 bases stayed unmatched. CDR3 protein: CASSSTGQIATNEKLFF. CDR3 DNA sequence: TGTGCCAGCAGTTCGACGGGACAGATTGCAACTAATGAAAAACTGTTTTTT.

The CDR3 DNA is TGTGCCAGCAGCCAACCCTCTTCGAGAGATAATTCACCCCTCCACTTT. Translating it yields CASSQPSSRDNSPLHF. This chain links TRBV4-2 with TRBJ1-6; D unclear. Trimming cost V 2 bases and J 5 bases, with 13 bases left between them. Germline assignment: CDR1 LGHNA and CDR2 YNFKEQ. This CDR3 is built from 16 residues.